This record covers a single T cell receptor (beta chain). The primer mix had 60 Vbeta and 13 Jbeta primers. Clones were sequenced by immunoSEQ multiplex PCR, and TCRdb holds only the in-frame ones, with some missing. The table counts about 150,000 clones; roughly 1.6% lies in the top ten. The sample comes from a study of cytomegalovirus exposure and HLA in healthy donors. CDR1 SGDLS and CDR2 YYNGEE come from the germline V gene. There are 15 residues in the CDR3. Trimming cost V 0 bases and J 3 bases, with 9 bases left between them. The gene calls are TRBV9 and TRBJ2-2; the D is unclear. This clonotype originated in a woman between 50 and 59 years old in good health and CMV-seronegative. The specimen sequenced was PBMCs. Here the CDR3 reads CASSVGPIDTGELFF. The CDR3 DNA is TGTGCCAGCAGCGTAGGGCCCATTGACACCGGGGAGCTGTTTTTT.